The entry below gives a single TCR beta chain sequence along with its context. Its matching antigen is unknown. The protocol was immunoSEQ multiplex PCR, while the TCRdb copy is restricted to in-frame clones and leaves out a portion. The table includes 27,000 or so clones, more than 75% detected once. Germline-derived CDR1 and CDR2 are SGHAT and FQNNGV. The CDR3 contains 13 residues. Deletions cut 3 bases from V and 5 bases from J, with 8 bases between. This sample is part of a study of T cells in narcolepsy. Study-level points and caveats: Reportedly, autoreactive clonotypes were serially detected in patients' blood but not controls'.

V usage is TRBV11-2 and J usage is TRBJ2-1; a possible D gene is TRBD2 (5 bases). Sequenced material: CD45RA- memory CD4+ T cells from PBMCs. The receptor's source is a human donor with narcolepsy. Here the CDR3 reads CASSFGINNEQFF. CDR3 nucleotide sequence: TGTGCCAGCAGCTTCGGGATAAACAATGAGCAGTTCTTC.